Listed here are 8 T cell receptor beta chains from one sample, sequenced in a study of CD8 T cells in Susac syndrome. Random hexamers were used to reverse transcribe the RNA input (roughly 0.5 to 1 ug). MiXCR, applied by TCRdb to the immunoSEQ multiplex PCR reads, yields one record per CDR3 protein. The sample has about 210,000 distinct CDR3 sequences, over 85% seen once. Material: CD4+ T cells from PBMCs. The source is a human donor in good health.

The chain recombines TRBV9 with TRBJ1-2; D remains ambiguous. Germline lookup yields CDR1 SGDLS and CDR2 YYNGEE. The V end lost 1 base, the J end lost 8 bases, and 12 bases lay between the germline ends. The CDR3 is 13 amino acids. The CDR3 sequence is CASSVREFGGYTF. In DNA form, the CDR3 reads TGTGCCAGCAGCGTAAGGGAGTTCGGCGGCTACACCTTC.

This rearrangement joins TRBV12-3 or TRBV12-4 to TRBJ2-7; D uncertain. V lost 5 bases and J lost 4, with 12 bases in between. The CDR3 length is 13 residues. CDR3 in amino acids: CASSLLPKYEQYV. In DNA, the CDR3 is TGTGCCAGCAGTCTTCTACCTAAGTACGAGCAGTACGTC.

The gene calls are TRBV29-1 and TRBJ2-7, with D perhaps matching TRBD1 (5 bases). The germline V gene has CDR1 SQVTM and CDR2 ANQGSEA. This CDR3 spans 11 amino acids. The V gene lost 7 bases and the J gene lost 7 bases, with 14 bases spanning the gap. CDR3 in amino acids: CSGGQGKEQYF. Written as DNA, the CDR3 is TGCAGCGGGGGCCAGGGTAAAGAGCAGTACTTC.

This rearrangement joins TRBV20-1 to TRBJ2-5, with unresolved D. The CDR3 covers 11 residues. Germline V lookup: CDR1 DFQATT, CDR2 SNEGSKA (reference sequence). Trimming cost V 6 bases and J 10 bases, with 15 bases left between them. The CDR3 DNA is TGCAGTGCCCGGCCGCAGGCTGGCCAGTACTTC. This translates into CSARPQAGQYF.

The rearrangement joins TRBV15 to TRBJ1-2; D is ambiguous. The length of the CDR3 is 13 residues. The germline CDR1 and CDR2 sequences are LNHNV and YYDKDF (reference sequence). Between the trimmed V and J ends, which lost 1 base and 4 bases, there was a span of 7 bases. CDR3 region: CATSRAQAYGYTF. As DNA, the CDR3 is TGTGCCACCAGCAGAGCGCAAGCCTATGGCTACACCTTC.

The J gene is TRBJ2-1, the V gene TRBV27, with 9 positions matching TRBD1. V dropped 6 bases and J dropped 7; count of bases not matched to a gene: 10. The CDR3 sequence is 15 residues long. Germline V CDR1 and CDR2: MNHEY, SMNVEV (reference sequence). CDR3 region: CASRVQQGAWNEQFF. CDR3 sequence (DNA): TGTGCCAGCAGAGTCCAACAGGGGGCCTGGAATGAGCAGTTCTTC.

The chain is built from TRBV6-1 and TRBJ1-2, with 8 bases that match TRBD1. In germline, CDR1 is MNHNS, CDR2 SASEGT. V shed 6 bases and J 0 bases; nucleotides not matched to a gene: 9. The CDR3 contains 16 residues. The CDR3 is CASRPTGGLANYGYTF. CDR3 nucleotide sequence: TGTGCCAGCAGACCTACAGGGGGACTAGCTAACTATGGCTACACCTTC.

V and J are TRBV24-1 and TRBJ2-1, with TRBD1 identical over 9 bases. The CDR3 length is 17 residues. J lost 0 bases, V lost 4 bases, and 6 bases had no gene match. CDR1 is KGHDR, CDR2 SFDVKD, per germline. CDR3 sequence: CATSDAQGASSYNEQFF. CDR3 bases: TGTGCCACCAGTGACGCACAGGGGGCGAGCTCCTACAATGAGCAGTTCTTC.